These 13 T cell receptor beta chains originate from one sample sequenced in a study of blood T cell repertoires in COVID-19 (dated by TCRdb to the early 2020s). The library was built by means of the immunoSEQ multiplex PCR assay. In its TCRdb copy, this immuneACCESS table keeps in-frame sequences only and misses some clones. Where compared with another copy, unresolved V genes explain less than half of these, and the others have no known cause. This sample lists a few hundred thousand clones; more than 75% were detected once. The ten top clones hold around 1.5% of the sample. The sample taken for sequencing was peripheral blood. The receptors derive from a woman in her fifties or sixties with acute or convalescent COVID-19.

This chain uses TRBV11-2 with TRBJ2-5, with D possibly being TRBD1 (5 bases). Germline values: CDR1 SGHAT, CDR2 FQNNGV. Trimming took 2 bases from V and 9 from J, leaving 10 bases between them. This CDR3 is built from 12 residues. This CDR3 is CASSLSQGAQYF. CDR3 nucleotides: TGTGCCAGCAGCTTATCCCAAGGGGCCCAGTACTTC.

V gene TRBV25-1 combines with J gene TRBJ2-5, with 8 positions matching TRBD1. The CDR3 runs to 13 residues. Germline CDR1 is MGHDK and CDR2 is SYGVNS. CDR3 protein: CASSGQGRETQYF. The CDR3 coding sequence is TGTGCTTCATCTGGACAGGGACGAGAGACCCAGTACTTC.

V is TRBV7-3 and J is TRBJ1-5; unclear D gene. Trimming pared 1 base from V and 7 bases from J, leaving 8 bases between. CDR1 is SGHTA, CDR2 FQGTGA, per germline. The CDR3 sequence is 13 residues long. The CDR3, as DNA: TGTGCCAGCAGCTTAATTTCGGGGCAGCCCCAGCATTTT. This encodes CASSLISGQPQHF.

The chain is built from TRBV7-9 and TRBJ2-7; the D gene is possibly TRBD1 (6 bases). V lost 5 bases and J lost 7, with 24 bases in between. Germline V gene sequence: CDR1 SEHNR, CDR2 FQNEAQ (reference sequence). This CDR3 is built from 16 residues. The CDR3 loop is CASSRTATAPLGEQYF. For the CDR3, the DNA is TGTGCCAGCAGCCGGACAGCTACGGCCCCCCTGGGGGAGCAGTACTTC.

The chain has TRBV5-1 and TRBJ2-7; TRBD1 matches at 7 bases. Trimming took 4 bases from V and 1 from J; bases not matched to a gene: 11. The CDR3 runs 16 residues. Germline V lookup: CDR1 SGHRS, CDR2 YFSETQ. CDR3 sequence: CASSPFGTDTSYEQYF. CDR3 nucleotides: TGCGCCAGCAGCCCCTTCGGGACAGACACTTCCTACGAGCAGTACTTC.

The chain uses TRBV3-1 (or the pseudogene TRBV3-2) and TRBJ2-3; no clear D. Germline CDR1 LGHDT, CDR2 YNNKEL (reference sequence). The length of the CDR3 is 13 residues. V lost 6 bases to trimming and J lost 0 bases, with 7 bases between them. The CDR3 loop reads CASRRRSTDTQYF. The CDR3 DNA follows: TGTGCCAGCAGGCGCCGTAGCACAGATACGCAGTATTTT.

The chain uses TRBV18 and TRBJ1-3, with no clear D. V dropped 9 bases and J dropped 4 bases, with 10 bases sitting between them. This CDR3 contains 12 residues. The germline gives CDR1 KGHSH, CDR2 LQKENI. The CDR3 region is CASKTMGNTIYF. In DNA, the CDR3 is TGTGCCAGTAAGACAATGGGAAACACCATATATTTT.

The CDR3 spells CASSITSGYEQYF. In DNA, the CDR3 is TGTGCCAGTAGTATCACTAGCGGCTACGAGCAGTACTTC. V and J are TRBV19 and TRBJ2-7; 8 bases are shared with TRBD2. CDR1 is LNHDA, CDR2 SQIVND, per germline (reference sequence). Losses at the gene ends were 3 bases for V and 3 bases for J; bases not matched to a gene: 1. This CDR3 spans 13 amino acids.

This clone showed up just once. In DNA form, the CDR3 reads TGTGCCAGCAGCTATGACAGGGGTCGGGAAAAACTGTTTTTT. This encodes CASSYDRGREKLFF. This chain joins TRBV11-2 and TRBJ1-4, with TRBD1 identical over 8 bases. CDR3 length: 14 residues. Germline lookup yields CDR1 SGHAT and CDR2 FQNNGV. The J segment lost 8 bases and the V segment lost 4 bases, leaving 6 bases of the junction unmatched.

The J gene is TRBJ1-5, the V gene TRBV18; perhaps TRBD1 as D (6 bases). This CDR3 comprises 16 residues. The V gene lost 0 bases and the J gene lost 5 bases, with 14 bases spanning the gap. Germline V gives CDR1 KGHSH, CDR2 LQKENI. CDR3 protein: CASSPPPGTRDQPQHF. In DNA form, the CDR3 reads TGTGCCAGCTCACCACCCCCCGGGACAAGGGATCAGCCCCAGCATTTT.

With respect to this clone: Other nucleotide sequences from this sample produce the same CDR3. The V call is TRBV5-4, the J call TRBJ1-1; no reliable D call. From germline, CDR1 is SGHNT and CDR2 YYREEE (reference sequence). The V gene lost 2 bases and the J gene lost 1 base, with 6 bases spanning the gap. The CDR3 is made up of 13 amino acids. The chain's CDR3 is CASSFGGNTEAFF. The CDR3 DNA follows: TGTGCCAGCAGCTTCGGAGGGAACACTGAAGCTTTCTTT.

Only a few counts were recorded for this clone. The CDR3 sequence is CASSERTGYGYTF. The CDR3 coding sequence is TGTGCCAGCAGTGAGAGGACAGGATATGGCTACACCTTC. The rearrangement joins TRBV6-1 to TRBJ1-2; 7 bases align to TRBD1. Germline loops: CDR1 MNHNS, CDR2 SASEGT. The CDR3 loop spans 13 amino acids. V lost 3 bases and J lost 5; bases outside the gene matches: 3.

CDR3 residues: CATSDLEVTGTGELFF. DNA for the CDR3: TGTGCCACCAGTGATTTGGAGGTGACGGGCACCGGGGAGCTGTTTTTT. The chain has TRBV24-1 and TRBJ2-2; D gene ambiguous. Trimming shortened V by 0 bases and J by 4 bases, and 11 bases separated the two germline ends. The germline V gene has CDR1 KGHDR and CDR2 SFDVKD. The CDR3 consists of 16 residues.